This T cell receptor beta chain was identified in a study of blood T cells in healthy people across ages. Worth noting for this clonotype: Its matching antigen is unknown.

Study-wide results and caveats: Long-lived donors had more naive CD4+ cells and higher diversity than aged donors.

A sample-barcoded 5' primer and a J-beta primer mix were used in a second PCR of about 6 to 12 cycles. TCRdb re-called the 5' RACE reads through MiXCR, storing one row per CDR3 protein. The data hold about 1.7 million distinct CDR3 sequences, with about 30% observed a single time. This receptor was obtained from a woman between 25 and 40 years old in good health. Sequencing used blood.

CDR3 DNA sequence: TGTGCCAGCAGCTCCGGGACATCTAAAGAGACCCAGTACTTC. Its protein is CASSSGTSKETQYF. The chain uses TRBV7-2 and TRBJ2-5; perhaps TRBD1 as D (6 bases). The V gene's germline CDR1 is SGHTA and CDR2 FQGNSA. The CDR3 loop spans 14 amino acids. Trimming cost V 4 bases and J 3 bases, with 12 bases left between them.